The 27 T cell receptor beta chains presented below share a single source sample, sequenced in a study of blood T cells in healthy people across ages (dated by TCRdb to 2014 to 2015). The library was built by means of 5' RACE. Instrument on record: Illumina HiSeq 2500. A second PCR of roughly 6 to 11 cycles was run with a J-beta primer mix and a sample-barcoded 5' primer. Using fastp at Q25 and MiXCR, TCRdb reprocessed the public reads and kept productive beta chains. Every distinct CDR3 protein forms one entry, paired with its most common genes and DNA. This sample comprises about 1.8 million distinct CDR3 sequences, around half of them detected only once. Clones ranked in the top ten supply 2% to 2.5% of the sample. The sequenced sample consisted of blood. The receptor source for this set is a woman aged 35 to 49 in good health.

J is TRBJ2-7 and V is TRBV3-1; 9 bases fit TRBD1. V lost 6 bases and J lost 5; bases outside the gene matches: 5. In germline, CDR1 is LGHDT, CDR2 YNNKEL (reference sequence). The CDR3 contains 13 residues. The CDR3 DNA reads TGTGCCAGCAGTCGACAGGGGGTCAACGAGCAGTACTTC. As protein: CASSRQGVNEQYF.

With regard to this clonotype: A much larger clone differs from this one at a single base, so this may be a read error. The genes are TRBV5-1 and TRBJ2-1; 13 bases are shared with TRBD2. The CDR3 has 16 amino acids. CDR1 SGHRS and CDR2 YFSETQ come from the germline V gene. CDR3 DNA sequence: TGCGCCAGCAGCTTGACTAGCGGGGGGGCCTACAATGGGCAGTTCTTC. It is translated as CASSLTSGGAYNGQFF.

V gene TRBV24-1 combines with J gene TRBJ2-7; tentative D call: TRBD2 (5 bases). The J call may not be correct, given that the DNA end is closer to TRBJ2-5. The CDR3 has 14 residues. Germline V CDR1 and CDR2: KGHDR, SFDVKD. This CDR3 reads CATSEPGMSETQYF. As DNA, the CDR3 is TGTGCCACCAGTGAGCCGGGGATGTCGGAGACCCAGTACTTC.

This chain connects TRBV12-3 or TRBV12-4 to TRBJ1-1; tentative D call: TRBD1 (6 bases). The CDR3 is 11 residues long. The ends were cut back, 3 bases at V and 11 bases at J, with 10 bases in the middle. DNA of the CDR3: TGTGCCAGCAGTTTTGGGCAGGGGGCTTTCTTT. Translating gives CASSFGQGAFF.

Written as DNA, the CDR3 is TGTGCCAGCAGATCAGGGATCGGACACACTGCTAAGTACGAGCAGTACTTC. Translated, it gives CASRSGIGHTAKYEQYF. The chain joins TRBV6-2 or TRBV6-3 to TRBJ2-7, with a tentative D call TRBD1 (5 bases). Trimming cost V 6 bases and J 4 bases, with 25 bases left between them. There are 17 residues in the CDR3. Germline CDR1 and CDR2: MNHEY and SVGEGT.

V is TRBV24-1 and J is TRBJ2-1; D gene unclear. Germline-derived CDR1 and CDR2 are KGHDR and SFDVKD. V dropped 0 bases and J dropped 5 bases, with 7 bases sitting between them. The length of the CDR3 is 14 residues. CDR3 region: CATSDLNQDNEQFF. Written as DNA, the CDR3 is TGTGCCACCAGTGATTTGAACCAGGACAATGAGCAGTTCTTC.

This clonotype was picked up a small number of times. This chain links TRBV5-5 with TRBJ1-4; 9 bases agree with TRBD1. J lost 6 bases, V lost 4 bases, and 4 bases had no gene match. CDR1 is SGHKS and CDR2 is YYEKEE in the germline V gene (reference sequence). The CDR3 runs 14 residues. The CDR3 region is CASSTGGWDEKLFF. In nucleotides, the CDR3 is TGTGCCAGCAGCACAGGGGGCTGGGATGAAAAACTGTTTTTT.

This clonotype was observed a handful of times. Relative to the germline gene, one junction end is altered; a read error may explain this. The chain combines TRBV27 with TRBJ2-5, with 14 bases aligning to TRBD2. Germline loops: CDR1 MNHEY, CDR2 SMNVEV (reference sequence). This CDR3 spans 16 amino acids. The CDR3 DNA reads TGTGCCAGCAGTTTCTTGGGACTAGCGGGGGCCTACGAGCAGTACTTT. It is translated as CASSFLGLAGAYEQYF.

The chain recombines TRBV7-2 with TRBJ2-3; D uncertain. This CDR3 contains 13 residues. In germline, CDR1 is SGHTA, CDR2 FQGNSA. V was shortened by 1 base and J by 6 bases, with 8 bases between the two germline ends. The CDR3 is CASSLVFGDTQYF. CDR3 DNA sequence: TGTGCCAGCAGCTTAGTATTCGGGGATACGCAGTATTTT.

This clonotype was picked up one time. V is TRBV7-2 and J is TRBJ1-2; TRBD1 is a possible D gene (5 bases). The CDR3 runs 14 residues. Trimming removed 6 bases at V and 7 bases at J, with 18 bases between. CDR1 is SGHTA, CDR2 FQGNSA, per germline. CDR3 amino acids: CASSVNQGLGGYTF. The CDR3 DNA follows: TGTGCCAGCAGTGTAAATCAGGGTTTGGGTGGCTACACCTTC. Full variable domain (remainder filled in from reference TRBV7-2 and TRBJ1-2): GAGVSQSPSNKVTEKGKDVELRCDPISGHTALYWYRQSLGQGLEFLIYFQGNSAPDKSGLPSDRFSAERTGGSVSTLTIQRTQQEDSAVYLCASSVNQGLGGYTFGSGTRLTVV.

CDR3 residues: CASSQDVFRGVKLFF. CDR3 DNA: TGCGCCAGCAGCCAAGATGTTTTCAGGGGTGTAAAACTGTTTTTT. The chain is built from TRBV4-1 and TRBJ1-4; TRBD1 is a possible D gene (6 bases). The germline CDR1 and CDR2 sequences are MGHRA and YSYEKL. V dropped 0 bases and J dropped 10 bases, with 15 bases sitting between them. The CDR3 totals 15 residues.

V gene TRBV10-3 combines with J gene TRBJ2-3, with 8 bases that match TRBD1. CDR1 is ENHRY and CDR2 is SYGVKD in the germline V gene. The CDR3 length is 15 residues. V dropped 4 bases and J dropped 0; count of bases not matched to a gene: 3. The CDR3 sequence is CAISAGQGSTDTQYF. CDR3 DNA sequence: TGTGCCATCAGTGCTGGACAGGGCAGCACAGATACGCAGTATTTT.

V is TRBV12-3 or TRBV12-4 and J is TRBJ2-1; 9 bases line up with TRBD2. There are 21 residues in the CDR3. The V and J ends lost 6 bases and 4 bases, in that order; junction bases with no gene match: 25. CDR3 in DNA: TGTGCCAGCAGGGGTACCAGAATATCGCGGCAGGAGCGGGGGGCTTACAATGAGCAGTTCTTC. Translated, it gives CASRGTRISRQERGAYNEQFF.

V usage is TRBV28 and J usage is TRBJ1-1; unclear D gene. Germline CDR1 reads MDHEN; CDR2 reads SYDVKM. The V end was cut by 5 bases, the J end by 0 bases, with 10 bases between. The CDR3 totals 14 residues. This CDR3 reads CASSPVRVNTEAFF. The DNA for the CDR3 is TGTGCCAGCAGTCCGGTCCGGGTGAACACTGAAGCTTTCTTT.

J is TRBJ2-5 and V is TRBV16; 7 positions match TRBD1. CDR1 is KGHSY, CDR2 FQNENV, per germline. The V and J ends lost 0 bases and 6 bases, in that order; junction bases with no gene match: 10. CDR3 length: 16 residues. Written as DNA, the CDR3 is TGTGCCAGCAGCCAATCCCACGCGAACAGGGGAAAGACCCAGTACTTC. Its translation: CASSQSHANRGKTQYF.

Concerning this clonotype itself: This may be a read error, as it is one base from a much larger clone. The rearrangement joins TRBV20-1 to TRBJ2-6, with D perhaps matching TRBD1 (5 bases). Per germline, CDR1 DFQATT and CDR2 SNEGSKA (reference sequence). The CDR3 is made up of 14 amino acids. The CDR3 region has the DNA TGCAGTGCTAGACAGGGCAGTGGGGTCAACGTCCTGACTTTC. Amino acids: CSARQGSGVNVLTF.

The CDR3 loop is CASTLDTTDETQYF. The CDR3 region has the DNA TGCGCCAGCACCCTGGACACTACCGACGAGACCCAGTACTTC. V is TRBV5-1 and J is TRBJ2-5, with D perhaps matching TRBD1 (5 bases). Germline V gene data show CDR1 as SGHRS and CDR2 as YFSETQ. Between the trimmed V and J ends, which lost 6 bases and 5 bases, there was a span of 17 bases. The CDR3 loop spans 14 amino acids.

The chain uses TRBV2 and TRBJ2-5; D perhaps matches TRBD2 (7 bases). CDR3 length: 13 amino acids. Germline V lookup: CDR1 SNHLY, CDR2 FYNNEI. V was clipped by 7 bases and J by 11 bases, with 20 bases between them. CDR3 sequence (DNA): TGTGCCAGCAAGGAGGGGGGGCCCAATGAGCAGTACTTC. As protein: CASKEGGPNEQYF.

This clonotype was picked up a small number of times. J is TRBJ2-3 and V is TRBV7-2; D might be TRBD2 (7 bases). Germline lookup yields CDR1 SGHTA and CDR2 FQGNSA. There are 17 residues in the CDR3. Between the trimmed V and J ends, which lost 5 bases and 1 base, there was a span of 19 bases. In nucleotides, the CDR3 is TGTGCCAGCAGCCCCCGTTTCGCGGGGGCCGGCACAGATACGCAGTATTTT. Translated, it gives CASSPRFAGAGTDTQYF. Based on the CDR3 plus reference TRBV7-2 and TRBJ2-3, the full variable domain is GAGVSQSPSNKVTEKGKDVELRCDPISGHTALYWYRQSLGQGLEFLIYFQGNSAPDKSGLPSDRFSAERTGGSVSTLTIQRTQQEDSAVYLCASSPRFAGAGTDTQYFGPGTRLTVL.

The gene calls are TRBV20-1 and TRBJ2-3; D gene uncertain. Per germline, CDR1 DFQATT and CDR2 SNEGSKA (reference sequence). CDR3 length: 13 amino acids. Trimming stripped 3 bases from V and 1 base from J, with 8 bases between. CDR3 sequence reads: CSASSDGTDTQYF. DNA for the CDR3: TGCAGTGCTAGTTCGGACGGCACAGATACGCAGTATTTT.

This clonotype was detected only a few times. CDR3 coding DNA: TGCGCCAGCAGCCTAGGACAGGGGGCGAAAAATGAGCAGTTCTTC. Residues: CASSLGQGAKNEQFF. The chain is built from TRBV5-1 and TRBJ2-1, with 11 bases aligning to TRBD1. Trimming cost V 4 bases and J 7 bases; bases outside gene matches: 7. This CDR3 spans 15 amino acids. The germline gives CDR1 SGHRS, CDR2 YFSETQ.

This sequence joins TRBV20-1 and TRBJ2-7; the D gene is possibly TRBD2 (7 bases). CDR1 is DFQATT and CDR2 is SNEGSKA in the germline V gene (reference sequence). CDR3 length: 13 residues. The V end lost 6 bases, the J end lost 1 base, and 13 bases lay between the germline ends. The CDR3 nucleotides are TGCAGTGCCCGGACAGCGGGATCCTACGAGCAGTACTTC. It specifies CSARTAGSYEQYF.

The chain has TRBV6-2 or TRBV6-3 and TRBJ2-1; 7 nucleotides agree with TRBD1. The CDR3 runs 13 residues. After removal of 8 bases from V and 10 bases from J, the junction contained 11 bases not matched to a gene. Germline CDR1 and CDR2: MNHEY and SVGEGT. The CDR3 region has the DNA TGTGCCAGCTCCGCGACAGGGTTCGGAGAGCAGTTCTTC. It codes for CASSATGFGEQFF.

The gene calls are TRBV14 and TRBJ2-7; 9 bases match TRBD1. The CDR3 spans 16 residues. From germline, CDR1 is SGHDN and CDR2 FVKESK. With V trimmed by 1 base and J by 0 bases, 4 bases remained unmatched. CDR3 protein: CASSQVGTGSSYEQYF. As DNA, the CDR3 is TGTGCCAGCAGCCAAGTCGGGACAGGGAGCTCCTACGAGCAGTACTTC.

Concerning this clonotype itself: This likely comes from a read error, as the CDR3 has no conserved phenylalanine or tryptophan at its end. The rearrangement links TRBV7-9 to TRBJ2-3; D call uncertain. V gave up 2 bases and J gave up 6 bases, with 9 bases separating them. Germline CDR1 is SEHNR and CDR2 is FQNEAQ (reference sequence). The CDR3 runs to 13 residues. CDR3 sequence (DNA): TGTGCCAGCAGCTTAAGCCTCACTGATACGCAGTATTTA. It translates to CASSLSLTDTQYL.

The chain carries TRBV10-2 and TRBJ1-2; D may be TRBD1 (6 bases). The CDR3 totals 14 residues. Germline CDR1 and CDR2: WSHSY and SAAADI. Deletions cut 4 bases from V and 2 bases from J, with 11 bases between. CDR3 sequence (DNA): TGCGCCAGCAGTGGGACAGCTATCAACTATGGCTACACCTTC. The encoded protein is CASSGTAINYGYTF.

The chain uses TRBV7-2 and TRBJ1-4; 8 bases map to TRBD1. CDR3 size: 15 residues. Germline CDR1 SGHTA, CDR2 FQGNSA. The V gene end was trimmed by 5 bases and the J gene end by 8 bases; junction bases not matched to a gene: 10. CDR3 sequence reads: CASSTGDRRVEKLFF. CDR3 coding DNA: TGTGCCAGCAGCACCGGGGACAGGAGAGTAGAAAAACTGTTTTTT.